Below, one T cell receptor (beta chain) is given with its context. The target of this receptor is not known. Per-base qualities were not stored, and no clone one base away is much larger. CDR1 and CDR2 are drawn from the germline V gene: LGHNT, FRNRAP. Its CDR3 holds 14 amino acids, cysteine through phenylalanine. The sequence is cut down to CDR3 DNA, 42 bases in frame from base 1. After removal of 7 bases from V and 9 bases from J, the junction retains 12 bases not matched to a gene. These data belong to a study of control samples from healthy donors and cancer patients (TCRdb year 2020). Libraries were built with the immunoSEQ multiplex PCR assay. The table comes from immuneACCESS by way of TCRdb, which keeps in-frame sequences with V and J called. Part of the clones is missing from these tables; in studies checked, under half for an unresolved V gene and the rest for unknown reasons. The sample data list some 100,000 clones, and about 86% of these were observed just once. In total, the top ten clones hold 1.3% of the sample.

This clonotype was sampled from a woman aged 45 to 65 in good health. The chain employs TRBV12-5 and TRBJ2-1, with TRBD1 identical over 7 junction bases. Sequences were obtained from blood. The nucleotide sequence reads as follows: TGTGCTAGTGCCCCGAGGGCAGGGGGAAGTGAGCAGTTCTTC. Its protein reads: CASAPRAGGSEQFF.